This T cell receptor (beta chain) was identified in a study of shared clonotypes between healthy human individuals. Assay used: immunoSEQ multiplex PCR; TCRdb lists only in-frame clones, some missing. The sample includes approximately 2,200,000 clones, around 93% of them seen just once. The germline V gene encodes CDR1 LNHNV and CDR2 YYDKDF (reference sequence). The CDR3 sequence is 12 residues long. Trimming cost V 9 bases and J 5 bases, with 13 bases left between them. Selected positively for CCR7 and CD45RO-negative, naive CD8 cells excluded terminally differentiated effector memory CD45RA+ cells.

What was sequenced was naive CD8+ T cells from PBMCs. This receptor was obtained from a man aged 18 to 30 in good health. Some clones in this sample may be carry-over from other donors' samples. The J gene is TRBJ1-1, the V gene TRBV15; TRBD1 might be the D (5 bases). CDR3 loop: CATSPGGTEAFF. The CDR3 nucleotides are TGTGCCACGAGTCCTGGGGGAACTGAAGCTTTCTTT. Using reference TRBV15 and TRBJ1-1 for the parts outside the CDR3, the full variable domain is DAMVIQNPRYQVTQFGKPVTLSCSQTLNHNVMYWYQQKSSQAPKLLFHYYDKDFNNEADTPDNFQSRRPNTSFCFLDIRSPGLGDTAMYLCATSPGGTEAFFGQGTRLTVV.